Shown below are 21 T cell receptor beta chains from a single sample sequenced in a study of identical twins. TCRdb used MiXCR to reprocess the 5' RACE reads, holding one entry per CDR3 protein. The sample contains just over 450,000 distinct CDR3 sequences, 11% to 15% of which appear only once. The same sample was also studied in work on yellow fever vaccine responses in identical twins.

Sequencing was performed on CD4+ T cells sorted from blood. These receptors were collected from a young woman in good health.

V and J are TRBV7-9 and TRBJ1-4, with D hard to call. Germline CDR1 SEHNR, CDR2 FQNEAQ (reference sequence). Trimming removed 4 bases at V and 5 bases at J, with 20 bases between. There are 17 residues in the CDR3. The CDR3 region is CASSSPSSFGENEKLFF. In nucleotides, the CDR3 is TGTGCCAGCAGCTCTCCCTCCAGCTTCGGTGAGAATGAAAAACTGTTTTTT.

As for this clonotype: One end of the junction fails to match germline, which may point to a read error. This chain connects TRBV7-3 to TRBJ2-5, with 10 nucleotides matching TRBD2. Germline loops: CDR1 SGHTA, CDR2 FQGTGA. The CDR3 totals 15 residues. The CDR3 loop reads CAGSLETSGQETQYF. The CDR3 bases are TGTGCCGGCAGCTTAGAGACTAGCGGGCAAGAGACCCAGTACTTC.

The chain recombines TRBV15 with TRBJ2-2; D gene ambiguous. Germline V gives CDR1 LNHNV, CDR2 YYDKDF (reference sequence). The V gene lost 0 bases and the J gene lost 1 base, with 3 bases spanning the gap. There are 14 residues in the CDR3. The CDR3 nucleotides are TGTGCCACCAGCAGAGACAGGAACACCGGGGAGCTGTTTTTT. Encoded protein: CATSRDRNTGELFF.

V usage is TRBV5-1 and J usage is TRBJ2-7; TRBD2 agrees at 7 bases. Germline CDR1 SGHRS, CDR2 YFSETQ. J lost 0 bases, V lost 3 bases, and 9 bases had no gene match. The CDR3 has 16 residues. The CDR3: CASSSVPSGGSYEQYF. For the CDR3, the DNA is TGCGCCAGCAGCTCGGTCCCTAGCGGTGGCTCCTACGAGCAGTACTTC.

In this sample, this clonotype turned up many times. V is TRBV12-3 or TRBV12-4 and J is TRBJ1-2; a possible D gene is TRBD1 (5 bases). The CDR3 length is 14 residues. Between the trimmed V and J ends, which lost 5 bases and 4 bases, there was a span of 14 bases. CDR3 amino acids: CASSHTGAFYGYTF. The DNA for the CDR3 is TGTGCCAGCAGTCATACTGGGGCCTTCTATGGCTACACCTTC.

Ten or more counts support this clonotype. The rearrangement links TRBV7-9 to TRBJ1-4; D may be TRBD1 (5 bases). The germline V gene has CDR1 SEHNR and CDR2 FQNEAQ (reference sequence). With 5 bases removed from V and 8 bases from J, the gap between germline ends came to 12 bases. The CDR3 is 13 amino acids. The CDR3 nucleotides read TGTGCCAGCAGCGATCGAGGGGACGAAAAACTGTTTTTT. Residues: CASSDRGDEKLFF.

The rearrangement links TRBV20-1 to TRBJ1-1; unclear D gene. The CDR3 length is 19 residues. The germline gives CDR1 DFQATT, CDR2 SNEGSKA (reference sequence). The V and J ends lost 0 bases and 0 bases respectively, with 23 bases between them. In DNA, the CDR3 is TGCAGTGCTAGAGACCCGCAGATGAGACACGTACTGCTGAACACTGAAGCTTTCTTT. Its translation: CSARDPQMRHVLLNTEAFF.

This clonotype was seen a few times. This chain joins TRBV27 and TRBJ2-7, with D hard to call. The CDR3 has 13 residues. The V end was cut by 4 bases, the J end by 1 base, with 8 bases between. Germline loops: CDR1 MNHEY, CDR2 SMNVEV (reference sequence). The CDR3 region is CASSYQNSYEQYF. The CDR3 DNA reads as TGTGCCAGCAGTTATCAGAATTCCTACGAGCAGTACTTC.

Only a few counts were recorded for this clonotype. The chain combines TRBV10-3 with TRBJ1-6; no reliable D call. This CDR3 is built from 14 residues. Trimming removed 10 bases from V and 5 bases from J, with 15 bases in between. CDR1 is ENHRY and CDR2 is SYGVKD in the germline V gene. The CDR3 loop is CATTSDSNNSPLHF. CDR3 nucleotide sequence: TGTGCCACGACTTCAGATTCAAATAATTCACCCCTCCACTTT.

CDR3 nucleotide sequence: TGTGCCAGCAGTGGGGACAGGGCGTCTGAAGCTTTCTTT. Its protein is CASSGDRASEAFF. The chain employs TRBV12-3 or TRBV12-4 and TRBJ1-1; 9 bases fit TRBD1. V was pared by 5 bases and J by 6 bases, with 4 bases of the junction left unmatched. This CDR3 region has 13 residues.

This clonotype was detected only a few times. The V gene is TRBV29-1, the J gene TRBJ1-4; 8 nucleotides agree with TRBD1. CDR1 and CDR2 (germline): SQVTM, ANQGSEA. This CDR3 has 13 amino acids. Germline trimming cut 3 bases from V and 5 bases from J; bases unmatched to any gene: 2. Here the CDR3 DNA reads TGCAGCGTTGAGCACAGGGGGAATGAAAAACTGTTTTTT. Translation: CSVEHRGNEKLFF.

This clonotype has only a few counts. The V gene is TRBV19, the J gene TRBJ2-7; 9 bases map to TRBD1. The CDR3 extends over 14 amino acids. The germline V gene has CDR1 LNHDA and CDR2 SQIVND (reference sequence). The V gene end was trimmed by 6 bases and the J gene end by 5 bases; junction bases not matched to a gene: 8. CDR3 bases: TGTGCCAGTAGCGCTCGGGACAGGGCCGACGAGCAGTACTTC. This translates into CASSARDRADEQYF.

The rearrangement joins TRBV5-1 to TRBJ2-1, with 13 nucleotides matching TRBD2. CDR1 and CDR2 (germline): SGHRS, YFSETQ. This CDR3 is 16 amino acids long. V dropped 5 bases and J dropped 8; count of bases not matched to a gene: 10. DNA for the CDR3: TGCGCCAGCAGATACGGGACTAGCGGGGCTGGCGATGAGCAGTTCTTC. It translates to CASRYGTSGAGDEQFF.

The chain recombines TRBV20-1 with TRBJ2-1, with TRBD1 matching over 10 bases. Germline assignment: CDR1 DFQATT and CDR2 SNEGSKA (reference sequence). The ends lost 6 bases at V and 6 bases at J; junction bases unmatched: 8. The CDR3 runs 14 residues. The CDR3 here is CSAPRGTGVNEQFF. The CDR3 DNA sequence: TGCAGTGCCCCTCGAGGGACAGGGGTCAATGAGCAGTTCTTC.

V usage is TRBV11-2 and J usage is TRBJ2-1; 7 nucleotides match TRBD2. The CDR3 has 15 amino acids. The trim removed 5 bases at V and 5 bases at J, leaving 9 bases unmatched. CDR1 and CDR2 (germline): SGHAT, FQNNGV. This CDR3 reads CASSPIAGNNNEQFF. CDR3 nucleotides: TGTGCCAGCAGCCCAATAGCGGGTAATAACAATGAGCAGTTCTTC.

There are a few counts of this clonotype. The V and J genes are TRBV29-1 and TRBJ2-7, with D hard to call. The CDR3 runs to 13 residues. V was cut by 4 bases and J by 0 bases, with 10 bases left in between. Germline CDR1 is SQVTM and CDR2 is ANQGSEA. Written as DNA, the CDR3 is TGCAGCGTTGCGGCGAGGAGCTCCTACGAGCAGTACTTC. Translation: CSVAARSSYEQYF.

This clonotype came up a few times. V is TRBV11-2 and J is TRBJ2-5; no firm D call. The CDR3 is made up of 15 amino acids. Germline values: CDR1 SGHAT, CDR2 FQNNGV. V was cut by 5 bases and J by 2 bases, with 15 bases left in between. The CDR3 protein is CASSPRVEAQETQYF. In DNA, the CDR3 is TGTGCCAGCAGCCCAAGGGTCGAGGCGCAAGAGACCCAGTACTTC.

The chain combines TRBV7-9 with TRBJ1-5; D is possibly TRBD1 (5 bases). Trimming took 1 base from V and 6 from J, leaving 13 bases between them. Germline CDR1 reads SEHNR; CDR2 reads FQNEAQ (reference sequence). The CDR3 length is 15 residues. The CDR3, as DNA: TGTGCCAGCAGCTTAGATGCGGGGGATAGTCAGCCCCAGCATTTT. Residues: CASSLDAGDSQPQHF.

This clonotype was seen ten or more times. V usage is TRBV28 and J usage is TRBJ2-3; a possible D gene is TRBD1 (5 bases). Per germline, CDR1 MDHEN and CDR2 SYDVKM. The V end was cut by 0 bases, the J end by 4 bases, with 14 bases between. This CDR3 contains 16 residues. This CDR3 is CASSLWDITAADTQYF. DNA of the CDR3: TGTGCCAGCAGTTTATGGGACATCACCGCTGCAGATACGCAGTATTTT.

The chain uses TRBV2 and TRBJ2-4, with D tentatively TRBD1 (6 bases). The CDR3 consists of 18 residues. Germline CDR1 is SNHLY and CDR2 is FYNNEI. The ends were cut back, 6 bases at V and 1 base at J, with 22 bases in the middle. Written as DNA, the CDR3 is TGTGCCAGCAGGAACCGGCTCATCACAGGGAGCGCCAAAAACATTCAGTACTTC. This translates into CASRNRLITGSAKNIQYF.

Ten or more counts support this clonotype. The chain is built from TRBV7-6 and TRBJ2-5, with 7 positions matching TRBD1. CDR3 length: 14 amino acids. Germline-derived CDR1 and CDR2 are SGHVS and FNYEAQ. Unmatched junction bases numbered 3, after V lost 4 bases and J lost 1 base. This chain's CDR3 is CASSWQGVQETQYF. The CDR3, as DNA: TGTGCCAGCAGCTGGCAGGGGGTCCAAGAGACCCAGTACTTC.